This T cell receptor (beta chain) was found in a study of T cell changes during pregnancy in multiple sclerosis. The CDR3 totals 11 residues. Losses at the gene ends were 5 bases for V and 14 bases for J; bases not matched to a gene: 5. Looked up from germline, CDR1 is MNHEY and CDR2 is SVGAGI. TCRdb keeps only in-frame clones here, not all; method: immunoSEQ multiplex PCR. The sample consists of more than 85,000 clones, almost 95% of them appearing once. This clonotype was obtained from a female donor with multiple sclerosis, enrolled in a pregnancy study. Sample: peripheral blood, taken before pregnancy. J is TRBJ1-1 and V is TRBV6-5; 10 bases line up with TRBD1. In DNA form, the CDR3 reads TGTGCCAGCAGTGGGACAGGGGTAAGATTCTTT. Its translation is CASSGTGVRFF.